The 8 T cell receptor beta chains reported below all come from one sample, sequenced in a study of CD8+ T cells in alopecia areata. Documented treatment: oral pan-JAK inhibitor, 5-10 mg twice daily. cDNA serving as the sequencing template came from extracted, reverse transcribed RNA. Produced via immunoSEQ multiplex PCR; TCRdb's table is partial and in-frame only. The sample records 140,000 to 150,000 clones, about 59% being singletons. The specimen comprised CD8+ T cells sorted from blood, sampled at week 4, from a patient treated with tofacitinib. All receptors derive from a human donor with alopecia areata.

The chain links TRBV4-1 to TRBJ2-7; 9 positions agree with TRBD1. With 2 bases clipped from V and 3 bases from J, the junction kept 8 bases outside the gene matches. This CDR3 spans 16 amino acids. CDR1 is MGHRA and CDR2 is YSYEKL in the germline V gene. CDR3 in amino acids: CASSQSTGGRIYEQYF. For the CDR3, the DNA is TGCGCCAGCAGCCAATCCACAGGGGGCAGGATCTACGAGCAGTACTTC.

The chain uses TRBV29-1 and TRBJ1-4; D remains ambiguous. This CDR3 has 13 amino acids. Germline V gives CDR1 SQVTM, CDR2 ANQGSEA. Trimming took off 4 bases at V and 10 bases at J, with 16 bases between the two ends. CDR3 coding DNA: TGCAGCGTTGTTGAACCGCAGACTGGAAAACTGTTTTTT. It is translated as CSVVEPQTGKLFF.

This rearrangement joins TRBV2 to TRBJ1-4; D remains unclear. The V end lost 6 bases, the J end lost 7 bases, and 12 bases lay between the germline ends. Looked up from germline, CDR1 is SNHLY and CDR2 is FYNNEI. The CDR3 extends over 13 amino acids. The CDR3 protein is CASSQSVVEKLFF. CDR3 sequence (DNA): TGTGCCAGCAGCCAGTCCGTTGTTGAAAAACTGTTTTTT.

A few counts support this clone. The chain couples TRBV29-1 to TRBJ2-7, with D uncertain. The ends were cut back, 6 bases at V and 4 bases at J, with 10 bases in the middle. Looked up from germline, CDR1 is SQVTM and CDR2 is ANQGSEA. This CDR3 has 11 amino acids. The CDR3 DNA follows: TGCAGCGTGGGCTCCGATTACGAGCAGTACTTC. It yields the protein CSVGSDYEQYF.

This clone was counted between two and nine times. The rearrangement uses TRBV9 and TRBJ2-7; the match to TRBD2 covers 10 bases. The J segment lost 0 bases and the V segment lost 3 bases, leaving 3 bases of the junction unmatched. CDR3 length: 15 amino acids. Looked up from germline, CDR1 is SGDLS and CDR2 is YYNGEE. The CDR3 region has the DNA TGTGCCAGCAGCGCACTAGCGGGGAGCTCCTACGAGCAGTACTTC. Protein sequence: CASSALAGSSYEQYF.

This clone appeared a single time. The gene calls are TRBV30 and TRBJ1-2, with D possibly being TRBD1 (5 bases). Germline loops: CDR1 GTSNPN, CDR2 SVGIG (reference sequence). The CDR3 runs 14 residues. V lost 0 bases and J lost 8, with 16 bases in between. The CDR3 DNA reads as TGTGCCTGGAGTGTAATCGGTCAGGGTTTGGGCTACACCTTC. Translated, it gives CAWSVIGQGLGYTF.

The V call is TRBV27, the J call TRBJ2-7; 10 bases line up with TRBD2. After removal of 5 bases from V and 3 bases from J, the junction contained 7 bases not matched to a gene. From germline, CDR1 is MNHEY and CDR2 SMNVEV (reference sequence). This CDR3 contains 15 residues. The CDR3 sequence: CASSGRPSGGYEQYF. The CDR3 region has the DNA TGTGCCAGCAGTGGAAGGCCTAGCGGGGGCTACGAGCAGTACTTC.

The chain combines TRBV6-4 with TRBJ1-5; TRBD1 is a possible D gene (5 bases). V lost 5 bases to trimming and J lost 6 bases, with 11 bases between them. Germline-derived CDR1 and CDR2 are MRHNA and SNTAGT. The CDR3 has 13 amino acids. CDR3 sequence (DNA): TGTGCCAGCAGTTTTACAGGCTCTCAGCCCCAGCATTTT. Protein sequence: CASSFTGSQPQHF.